These 20 T cell receptor beta chains share one sample of origin, sequenced in a study of T cells in Graves' hyperthyroidism and ophthalmopathy. TCR beta CDR3 regions were amplified from RNA. Initially, a first-round RT-PCR of the TCR CDR3 employed the HTBI primer set. TCRdb recomputed calls from the multiplex PCR reads with MiXCR, one row per CDR3 protein. Of more than 500,000 distinct CDR3 sequences in the sample, 14% were seen once. Input material: blood. Receptor source: a middle-aged woman with Graves' hyperthyroidism.

This clonotype was observed a handful of times. The rearrangement links TRBV6-1 to TRBJ1-6, with D perhaps matching TRBD1 (6 bases). CDR3 length equals 15 residues. Between the trimmed V and J ends, which lost 7 bases and 8 bases, there was a span of 18 bases. Germline V gene lookup returns CDR1 MNHNS and CDR2 SASEGT. The CDR3 loop is CASTPGGSPYSPLHF. In DNA, the CDR3 is TGTGCCAGCACCCCGGGGGGCAGTCCTTATTCACCCCTCCACTTT.

CDR3 protein: CASSVGEGDRAFF. CDR3 sequence (DNA): TGTGCCAGCAGCGTCGGAGAGGGGGATCGGGCTTTCTTT. The V call is TRBV9, the J call TRBJ1-1; TRBD1 is a possible D gene (6 bases). The V and J ends lost 2 bases and 11 bases respectively, with 16 bases between them. Per germline, CDR1 SGDLS and CDR2 YYNGEE. This CDR3 is 13 amino acids long.

This clonotype appeared many times. The chain joins TRBV27 to TRBJ2-5; TRBD2 matches at 10 bases. V lost 6 bases to trimming and J lost 0 bases; unmatched junction nucleotides: 7. The CDR3 runs 16 residues. Per germline, CDR1 MNHEY and CDR2 SMNVEV (reference sequence). Written as DNA, the CDR3 is TGTGCCAGCAGCTACACTAGCGGGGTCTACCAAGAGACCCAGTACTTC. Its protein is CASSYTSGVYQETQYF.

This clonotype was observed a handful of times. The chain has TRBV6-2 or TRBV6-3 and TRBJ1-1; D is ambiguous. The length of the CDR3 is 14 residues. Germline V gives CDR1 MNHEY, CDR2 SVGEGT. V was clipped by 2 bases and J by 0 bases, with 7 bases between them. The CDR3 spells CASSYVAMNTEAFF. The CDR3 bases are TGTGCCAGCAGTTACGTCGCAATGAACACTGAAGCTTTCTTT.

This chain joins TRBV20-1 and TRBJ2-4, with 9 nucleotides matching TRBD1. V was clipped by 3 bases and J by 1 base; unmatched bases: 7. This CDR3 is 16 amino acids long. Per germline, CDR1 DFQATT and CDR2 SNEGSKA (reference sequence). The DNA of the CDR3 is TGCAGTGCTAGGGGGACAGGGTTATCTGCCAAAAACATTCAGTACTTC. Amino acid sequence: CSARGTGLSAKNIQYF.

This clonotype was detected ten times or more. The genes are TRBV30 and TRBJ2-1; D perhaps matches TRBD1 (6 bases). V lost 2 bases to trimming and J lost 3 bases, with 20 bases between them. From germline, CDR1 is GTSNPN and CDR2 SVGIG (reference sequence). The CDR3 runs to 17 residues. CDR3 residues: CAWSFKRTEPSYNEQFF. The CDR3 DNA follows: TGTGCCTGGAGTTTTAAAAGGACAGAGCCTAGCTACAATGAGCAGTTCTTC.

The chain is built from TRBV24-1 and TRBJ2-1, with D tentatively TRBD1 (6 bases). Germline V lookup: CDR1 KGHDR, CDR2 SFDVKD. The ends were cut back, 3 bases at V and 8 bases at J, with 19 bases in the middle. The CDR3 is made up of 16 amino acids. CDR3 region: CATSDATGKRTDEQFF. The CDR3 region has the DNA TGTGCCACCAGTGATGCTACAGGGAAAAGGACCGATGAGCAGTTCTTC.

Comment on this clonotype: The CDR3 carries no conserved terminal phenylalanine or tryptophan, so it likely arises from a read error. The chain links TRBV5-1 to TRBJ1-4, with no clear D. The CDR3 is made up of 13 amino acids. Germline V gene data show CDR1 as SGHRS and CDR2 as YFSETQ. Deletions cut 4 bases from V and 7 bases from J, with 11 bases between. The CDR3 sequence is CASSIMGGEKLFL. CDR3 nucleotides: TGCGCCAGCAGCATCATGGGTGGTGAAAAACTGTTTCTT.

The chain links TRBV19 to TRBJ2-7; possibly TRBD1 for D (7 bases). V lost 9 bases, J lost 7 bases, and 22 bases lay in between. This CDR3 spans 14 amino acids. Germline V lookup: CDR1 LNHDA, CDR2 SQIVND (reference sequence). The CDR3 DNA follows: TGTGCCAGAGAGGCGGCGGAGGGCAGGGGGGAGCAGTACTTC. Translating it yields CAREAAEGRGEQYF. Looking up the rest from reference TRBV19 and TRBJ2-7 gives the full variable domain: DGGITQSPKYLFRKEGQNVTLSCEQNLNHDAMYWYRQDPGQGLRLIYYSQIVNDFQKGDIAEGYSVSREKKESFPLTVTSAQKNPTAFYLCAREAAEGRGEQYFGPGTRLTVT.

This clonotype was seen ten or more times. The V and J genes are TRBV6-1 and TRBJ2-6, with unresolved D. CDR1 MNHNS and CDR2 SASEGT come from the germline V gene. Trimming removed 4 bases from V and 2 bases from J, with 3 bases in between. CDR3 length equals 13 residues. As DNA, the CDR3 is TGTGCCAGCAGTGTAGCTGGGGCCAACGTCCTGACTTTC. Translation: CASSVAGANVLTF.

Ten or more counts support this clonotype. This chain connects TRBV28 to TRBJ1-5; D is unresolved. The CDR3 is made up of 14 amino acids. CDR1 and CDR2 (germline): MDHEN, SYDVKM. V shed 5 bases and J shed 4 bases, with 12 bases lying between them. In DNA, the CDR3 is TGTGCCAGCAGTCGGCCACCTACGAATCAGCCCCAGCATTTT. Translated, it gives CASSRPPTNQPQHF.

This sequence joins TRBV28 and TRBJ1-5; 7 positions agree with TRBD1. The ends lost 4 bases at V and 3 bases at J; junction bases unmatched: 12. Germline CDR1 reads MDHEN; CDR2 reads SYDVKM. This CDR3 is 17 amino acids long. CDR3 nucleotides: TGTGCCAGCAGTTCTTCAGGGGGGGACACTCCCAATCAGCCCCAGCATTTT. Amino acid sequence: CASSSSGGDTPNQPQHF.

The sample holds a few counts of this clonotype. The chain joins TRBV7-9 to TRBJ1-1, with TRBD1 matching over 7 bases. V lost 6 bases to trimming and J lost 4 bases; unmatched junction nucleotides: 5. Germline V lookup: CDR1 SEHNR, CDR2 FQNEAQ (reference sequence). This CDR3 region has 13 residues. CDR3 in amino acids: CASRPGQATEAFF. The CDR3 nucleotides read TGTGCCAGCAGACCTGGACAGGCCACTGAAGCTTTCTTT.

The rearrangement uses TRBV5-5 and TRBJ2-7; 7 bases align to TRBD1. Per the germline V gene, CDR1 is SGHKS and CDR2 is YYEKEE (reference sequence). With 2 bases clipped from V and 3 bases from J, the junction kept 8 bases outside the gene matches. The CDR3 is made up of 15 amino acids. The CDR3 DNA reads as TGTGCCAGCAGCTTAGTTGGGACAGATGACTACGAGCAGTACTTC. Its protein is CASSLVGTDDYEQYF.

Note on this clonotype: One base away lies a much larger clone, so this may be a sequencing read error. This chain joins TRBV6-1 and TRBJ2-5, with D perhaps matching TRBD2 (5 bases). Germline values: CDR1 MNHNS, CDR2 SASEGT. The CDR3 totals 16 residues. Trimming left V 0 bases short and J 9 bases short, with 20 bases between. The CDR3, as DNA: TGTGCCAGCAGTGAAGCGCTGAACAGTGGGGTGGAGGCCCAGTACTTC. Protein product: CASSEALNSGVEAQYF.

This clonotype was recorded at least ten times. This chain joins TRBV28 and TRBJ1-5, with a tentative D call TRBD1 (5 bases). The CDR3 runs 19 residues. V lost 6 bases and J 2 bases, leaving 26 bases between the germline ends. The V gene's germline CDR1 is MDHEN and CDR2 SYDVKM. CDR3 nucleotides: TGTGCCAGCAGAGCTCAGGGTCCATGGTCGAATATTGGCAATCAGCCCCAGCATTTT. It is translated as CASRAQGPWSNIGNQPQHF.

This clonotype came up many times. This chain joins TRBV10-3 and TRBJ1-5; 12 nucleotides align to TRBD1. The CDR3 loop spans 15 amino acids. V was pared by 6 bases and J by 6 bases, with 6 bases of the junction left unmatched. In germline, CDR1 is ENHRY, CDR2 SYGVKD. The CDR3 loop is CAIRSGTGGGQPQHF. The CDR3, as DNA: TGTGCCATCAGATCCGGGACAGGGGGCGGTCAGCCCCAGCATTTT.

This clonotype has ten or more counts. This rearrangement joins TRBV5-1 to TRBJ2-1; 7 nucleotides agree with TRBD2. V lost 0 bases and J lost 6; bases outside the gene matches: 6. The CDR3 is 15 amino acids. CDR1 SGHRS and CDR2 YFSETQ come from the germline V gene. The DNA for the CDR3 is TGCGCCAGCAGCTTGGCGCTAGCGGAGTCCAATGAGCAGTTCTTC. It translates to CASSLALAESNEQFF.

This clonotype was recorded a few times. V is TRBV3-1 and J is TRBJ2-3; 9 nucleotides align to TRBD2. CDR1 and CDR2 (germline): LGHDT, YNNKEL (reference sequence). CDR3 length: 16 amino acids. The trim removed 1 base at V and 4 bases at J, leaving 6 bases unmatched. The DNA for the CDR3 is TGTGCCAGCAGCCAAGTCGTGATAGCGGGAGCAGATACGCAGTATTTT. Encoded protein: CASSQVVIAGADTQYF.

This clonotype was seen a few times. This sequence may be a read error, since a much larger clone differs from it by one base. The genes are TRBV7-9 and TRBJ1-4; possible D gene TRBD1, 6 bases. CDR1 is SEHNR and CDR2 is FQNEAQ in the germline V gene (reference sequence). CDR3 length: 12 amino acids. CDR3 in amino acids: CASSRDTERLFF. CDR3 coding DNA: TGTGCCAGCAGCCGGGACACTGAAAGACTGTTTTTT.